This passage covers 18 T cell receptor beta chains from one sample sequenced in a study of tissue T cells after allogeneic stem cell transplantation. This table comes from immunoSEQ multiplex PCR, and its TCRdb copy is limited to in-frame clones, with some not included. This table holds a few hundred clones, around 50% found once. Time point: mouse harvest day 14 after allogeneic transplant. The graft held 10^6 splenic CD5+ T cells and 10^7 T-cell-depleted bone marrow cells. Specimen: blood. Receptors were obtained from a female BALB/c mouse given C57BL/6 T cells with graft-versus-host disease after an allogeneic hematopoietic cell transplant.

Comments on this clone: Gene names refer to mouse genes. With the read ending 1 residue before the CDR3 end, the germline J gene is used to fill in that end. J is TRBJ2-4 and V is TRBV17; 10 bases fit TRBD2. V lost 4 bases to trimming and J lost 0 bases; unmatched junction nucleotides: 4. Germline-derived CDR1 and CDR2 are MNHDT and YYDKIL. The length of the CDR3 is 16 residues. The sequenced CDR3 bases are TGTGCTAGCAGTACGGGACTGGGGTCTAGTCAAAACACCTTGTAC. Residues: CASSTGLGSSQNTLY. The full CDR3 sequence reads CASSTGLGSSQNTLYF. Full variable domain (rest looked up from reference TRBV17 and TRBJ2-4): DTTVKQNPRYKLARVGKPVNLICSQTMNHDTMYWYQKKPNQAPKLLLFYYDKILNREADTFEKFQSSRPNNSFCSLYIGSAGLEYSAMYLCASSTGLGSSQNTLYFGAGTRLSVL.

As concerns this clone: Gene names follow the mouse nomenclature. The CDR3 is cut off 1 residue early in the read; its end comes from the germline J gene. This chain uses TRBV3 with TRBJ2-2; TRBD1 might be the D (5 bases). This CDR3 has 13 amino acids. Trimming shortened V by 3 bases and J by 5 bases, and 7 bases separated the two germline ends. The germline gives CDR1 SNHLY, CDR2 FYNGKV (reference sequence). The sequenced part of the CDR3 DNA is TGTGCCAGCAGCTTGGAGGGGACCGGGCAGCTCTAC. Encoded protein: CASSLEGTGQLY. The full CDR3 reads CASSLEGTGQLYF.

On this clone: Gene names are mouse gene names. The read falls 1 residue short of the CDR3 end, and the missing part is taken from the germline J gene. The rearrangement joins TRBV12-2 to TRBJ2-1; D is unresolved. In germline, CDR1 is SGHLS, CDR2 HYDKME. The CDR3 runs 14 residues. V lost 0 bases, J lost 0 bases, and 5 bases lay in between. The sequenced CDR3 bases are TGTGCCAGCTCTCTCGCATATAACTATGCTGAGCAGTTC. This translates into CASSLAYNYAEQF. The whole CDR3 region reads CASSLAYNYAEQFF.

In regard to this clone: Gene and germline names: mouse. The read gets to within 1 residue of the CDR3 end, and the germline J gene fills in the rest. The gene calls are TRBV4 and TRBJ2-4; D possibly corresponds to TRBD2 (6 bases). Trimming took off 8 bases at V and 0 bases at J, with 9 bases between the two ends. CDR1 is LGHDT, CDR2 YNNKQL, per germline (reference sequence). CDR3 size: 13 residues. The CDR3 sequence is CASLTGSQNTLYF. Partial CDR3 DNA: TGTGCCAGCCTCACTGGGAGTCAAAACACCTTGTAC. The whole variable domain, filled in from reference TRBV4 and TRBJ2-4, reads ETAVFQTPNYHVTQVGNEVSFNCKQTLGHDTMYWYKQDSKKLLKIMFSYNNKQLIVNETVPRRFSPQSSDKAHLNLRIKSVEPEDSAVYLCASLTGSQNTLYFGAGTRLSVL.

Note on this clone: Mouse germline and gene names are used. Coverage ceases 1 residue before the CDR3 finishes, and the germline J gene fills in the end. This chain joins TRBV19 and TRBJ1-6; D remains ambiguous. TRBJ1-6 is recorded as an ORF, its role being uncertain. Germline V gene lookup returns CDR1 FNHDT and CDR2 SITEND (reference sequence). V gave up 5 bases and J gave up 0 bases, with 9 bases separating them. This CDR3 is 15 amino acids long. The DNA read from the CDR3 is TGTGCCAGCAGCCCCGGCCGTTCCTATAATTCGCCCCTCTAC. It is translated as CASSPGRSYNSPLY. The complete CDR3 protein is CASSPGRSYNSPLYF.

Only a few counts were recorded for this clone. The genes are named according to mouse. CDR3 in amino acids: CASSRGGYEQYF. Partial CDR3 DNA: TGTGCTAGCAGTAGAGGGGGGTATGAACAGTAC. The gene calls are TRBV17 and TRBJ2-7; either TRBD1 or TRBD2 may fit D (5 bases each). Coverage ceases 1 residue before the CDR3 finishes, and the germline J gene fills in the end. Trimming pared 1 base from V and 4 bases from J, leaving 5 bases between. Germline CDR1 reads MNHDT; CDR2 reads YYDKIL. The CDR3 is 12 amino acids.

On this clone: The genes and germline here are from mouse. The read ends 1 residue shy of where the CDR3 ends; the end is completed using the germline J gene. J is TRBJ2-7 and V is TRBV30; D possibly corresponds to TRBD1 (5 bases). V gave up 1 base and J gave up 4 bases, with 8 bases separating them. The CDR3 runs to 12 residues. In germline, CDR1 is SQVVS, CDR2 ANEGSEA. CDR3 loop: CSSRGGQYEQYF. Incomplete CDR3 DNA: TGTAGTTCTAGAGGCGGACAATATGAACAGTAC.

This clone was picked up one time. Here the gene names and germline are mouse. Read data end 1 residue before the CDR3 end; the end is taken from the germline J gene. The rearrangement uses TRBV15 and TRBJ1-4, with D possibly being TRBD1 (6 bases). The germline gives CDR1 SGHND, CDR2 FRSKSL. The CDR3 totals 12 residues. The V end was cut by 10 bases, the J end by 3 bases, with 9 bases between. The chain's CDR3 is CANGTPNERLFF. CDR3 bases read: TGTGCCAACGGGACACCCAACGAAAGATTATTT.

Remarks on this clone: The gene names given are mouse names. The sequence runs out 1 residue before the end of the CDR3; the remainder is reconstructed from the germline J gene. V gene TRBV2 combines with J gene TRBJ2-5; 8 nucleotides match TRBD2. Losses at the gene ends were 4 bases for V and 5 bases for J; bases not matched to a gene: 5. The CDR3 consists of 14 residues. Germline loops: CDR1 LGHNA, CDR2 YSYQKL. CDR3 DNA (partial): TGTGCCAGCAGCCGGGGGGGCGCTGGAGACACCCAGTAC. This sequence encodes CASSRGGAGDTQY. The entire CDR3 protein is CASSRGGAGDTQYF. Full variable domain (outside the CDR3, taken from reference TRBV2 and TRBJ2-5): DPKIIQKPKYLVAVTGSEKILICEQYLGHNAMYWYRQSAKKPLEFMFSYSYQKLMDNQTASSRFQPQSSKKNHLDLQITALKPDDSATYFCASSRGGAGDTQYFGPGTRLLVL.

Regarding this clone: Gene labels here are mouse ones. Read coverage stops 1 residue before the CDR3 terminus; the germline J gene supplies the remainder. The chain uses TRBV2 and TRBJ2-4; D is unclear. Germline CDR1 LGHNA, CDR2 YSYQKL. The CDR3 contains 14 residues. V lost 4 bases and J 0 bases, leaving 8 bases between the germline ends. Partial CDR3 DNA: TGTGCCAGCAGCCCCCAAGTTAGTCAAAACACCTTGTAC. It is translated as CASSPQVSQNTLY. From start to end, the CDR3 is CASSPQVSQNTLYF. Supplemented by reference TRBV2 and TRBJ2-4, the full variable domain reads DPKIIQKPKYLVAVTGSEKILICEQYLGHNAMYWYRQSAKKPLEFMFSYSYQKLMDNQTASSRFQPQSSKKNHLDLQITALKPDDSATYFCASSPQVSQNTLYFGAGTRLSVL.

For this clone: Gene names denote mouse genes. The sequence runs out 1 residue before the end of the CDR3; the remainder is reconstructed from the germline J gene. The V and J genes are TRBV13-3 and TRBJ1-1, with D possibly being TRBD1 (5 bases). V was shortened by 3 bases and J by 1 base, with 10 bases between the two germline ends. The germline CDR1 and CDR2 sequences are NNHDY and SYVADS. The CDR3 spans 14 residues. Here the CDR3 reads CASSAWRGNTEVFF. CDR3 DNA, as far as it was read: TGTGCCAGCAGTGCCTGGAGGGGAAACACAGAAGTCTTC.

This clone is deemed hyperexpanded. The gene symbols are mouse symbols. The read falls 1 residue short of the CDR3 end, and the missing part is taken from the germline J gene. The genes are TRBV14 and TRBJ1-5, with a tentative D call TRBD1 (5 bases). Germline loops: CDR1 SGHDT, CDR2 FRDEAV. The germline V and J ends were trimmed by 5 bases and 0 bases, with 9 bases remaining between them. The CDR3 is made up of 14 amino acids. The covered CDR3 bases are TGTGCCAGCAGCAGGACAAATAACAACCAGGCTCCGCTT. Protein sequence: CASSRTNNNQAPL. Given in full, the CDR3 is CASSRTNNNQAPLF.

Turning to this clone: The gene names given are mouse names. The chain's CDR3 is CASSFGGSAEQFF. Incomplete CDR3 DNA: TGTGCCAGCAGCTTTGGGGGGTCGGCTGAGCAGTTC. The chain employs TRBV4 and TRBJ2-1; TRBD2 matches at 7 bases. The read falls 1 residue short of the CDR3 end, and the missing part is taken from the germline J gene. V lost 4 bases to trimming and J lost 7 bases; unmatched junction nucleotides: 4. Germline assignment: CDR1 LGHDT and CDR2 YNNKQL (reference sequence). The CDR3 totals 13 residues.

In the case of this clone: The genes are named according to mouse. The CDR3 extends 1 residue past the end of the read, so its final part is completed from the germline J gene. This chain links TRBV1 with TRBJ2-5, with a weak D call TRBD1 (6 bases). V was trimmed by 0 bases and J by 4 bases, leaving 8 bases between them. CDR1 and CDR2 (germline): NSQYPW, LRSPGD (reference sequence). The CDR3 loop spans 14 amino acids. CDR3 sequence reads: CTCSAEQGKDTQYF. The sequenced CDR3 bases are TGCACCTGCAGTGCAGAACAGGGAAAAGACACCCAGTAC.

This clone has a handful of counts. Mouse names are used for the genes. The CDR3 bases that were read are TGTGCAAGCAGCTTAGCCCTCCGGGACATCAACTCCGACTACACC. It codes for CASSLALRDINSDYT. The full CDR3 is CASSLALRDINSDYTF. This chain uses TRBV16 with TRBJ1-2; tentatively, D is TRBD1 (6 bases). Read data end 1 residue before the CDR3 end; the end is taken from the germline J gene. The CDR3 is 16 amino acids. Germline V gene lookup returns CDR1 SGHSA and CDR2 FRNQAP. The V end was cut by 1 base, the J end by 2 bases, with 14 bases between. The full variable domain, rest sourced from reference TRBV16 and TRBJ1-2, is NAGVIQTPRHKVTGKGQEATLWCEPISGHSAVFWYRQTIVQGLEFLTYFRNQAPIDDSGMPKERFSAQMPNQSHSTLKIQSTQPQDSAVYLCASSLALRDINSDYTFGSGTRLLVI.

About this clone: Gene names are mouse gene names. The read terminates 1 residue ahead of where the CDR3 ends, so the germline J gene completes it. The chain has TRBV16 and TRBJ2-1; TRBD2 is a possible D gene (7 bases). V was pared by 4 bases and J by 3 bases, with 13 bases between. The CDR3 contains 15 residues. The germline CDR1 and CDR2 sequences are SGHSA and FRNQAP. Incomplete CDR3 DNA: TGTGCAAGCAGCTACCCTGGGGGCCTCTATGCTGAGCAGTTC. This gives the protein CASSYPGGLYAEQF. The full CDR3 protein reads CASSYPGGLYAEQFF.

For this clone: Germline and genes here are mouse. The missing CDR3 end, 1 residue past where the read stops, is filled in from the germline J gene. V is TRBV13-1 and J is TRBJ2-3; weak D call: TRBD1 (6 bases). The germline CDR1 and CDR2 sequences are NSHNY and SYGAGN. This CDR3 comprises 13 residues. V was shortened by 6 bases and J by 3 bases, with 11 bases between the two germline ends. The part of the CDR3 DNA that was read is TGTGCCAGCAACAGGGAGGGGGCAGAAACGCTGTAT. This gives the protein CASNREGAETLY. The entire CDR3 is CASNREGAETLYF.

This clone was detected once. Here the gene names and germline are mouse. The read falls 1 residue short of the CDR3 end, and the missing part is taken from the germline J gene. V gene TRBV16 combines with J gene TRBJ2-1, with a weak D call TRBD2 (7 bases). Germline assignment: CDR1 SGHSA and CDR2 FRNQAP. Trimming cost V 1 base and J 2 bases, with 9 bases left between them. The CDR3 extends over 15 amino acids. This chain's CDR3 is CASSLGGGDYAEQFF. The CDR3 bases that were read are TGTGCAAGCAGCTTAGGAGGGGGGGACTATGCTGAGCAGTTC.